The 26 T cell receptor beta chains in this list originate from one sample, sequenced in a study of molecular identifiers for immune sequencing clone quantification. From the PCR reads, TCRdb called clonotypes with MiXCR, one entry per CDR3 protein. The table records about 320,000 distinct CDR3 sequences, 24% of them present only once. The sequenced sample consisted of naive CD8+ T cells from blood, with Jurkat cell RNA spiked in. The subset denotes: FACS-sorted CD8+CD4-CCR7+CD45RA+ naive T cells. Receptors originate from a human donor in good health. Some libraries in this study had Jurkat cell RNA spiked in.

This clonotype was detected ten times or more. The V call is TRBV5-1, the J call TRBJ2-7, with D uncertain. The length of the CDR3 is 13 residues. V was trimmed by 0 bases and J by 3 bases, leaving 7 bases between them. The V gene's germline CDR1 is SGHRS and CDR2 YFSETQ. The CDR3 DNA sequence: TGCGCCAGCAGCTTGGCCGACGACTACGAGCAGTACTTC. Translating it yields CASSLADDYEQYF.

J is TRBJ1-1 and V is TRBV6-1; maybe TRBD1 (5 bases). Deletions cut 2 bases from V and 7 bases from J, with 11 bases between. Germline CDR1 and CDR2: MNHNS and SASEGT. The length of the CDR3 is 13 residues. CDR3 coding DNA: TGTGCCAGCAGTGAAATTACAGGAGGTGAAGCTTTCTTT. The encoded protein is CASSEITGGEAFF.

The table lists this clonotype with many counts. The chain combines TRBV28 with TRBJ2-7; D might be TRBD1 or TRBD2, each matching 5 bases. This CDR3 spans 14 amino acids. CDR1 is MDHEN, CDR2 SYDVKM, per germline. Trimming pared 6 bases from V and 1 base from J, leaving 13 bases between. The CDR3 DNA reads TGTGCCAGCAGCTCGAGGGGCACTTCCTACGAGCAGTACTTC. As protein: CASSSRGTSYEQYF.

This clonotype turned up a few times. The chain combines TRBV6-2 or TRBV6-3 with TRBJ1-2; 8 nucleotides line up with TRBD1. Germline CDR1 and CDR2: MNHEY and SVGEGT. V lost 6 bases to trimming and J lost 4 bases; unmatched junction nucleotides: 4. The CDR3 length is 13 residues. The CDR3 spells CASSQTGAYGYTF. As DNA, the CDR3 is TGTGCCAGCAGCCAGACAGGGGCCTATGGCTACACCTTC.

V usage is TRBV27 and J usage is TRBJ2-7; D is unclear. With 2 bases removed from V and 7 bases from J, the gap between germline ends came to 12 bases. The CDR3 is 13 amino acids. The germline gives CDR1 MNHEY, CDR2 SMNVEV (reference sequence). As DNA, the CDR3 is TGTGCCAGCAGTTTAACCCAGTCGAGGGAGCAGTACTTC. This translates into CASSLTQSREQYF.

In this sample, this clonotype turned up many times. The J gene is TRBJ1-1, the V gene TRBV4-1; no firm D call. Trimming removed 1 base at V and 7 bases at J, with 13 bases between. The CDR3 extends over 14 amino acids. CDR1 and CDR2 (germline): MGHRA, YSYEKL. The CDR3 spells CASSQGVFRDEAFF. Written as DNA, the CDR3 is TGCGCCAGCAGCCAAGGTGTGTTTCGAGATGAAGCTTTCTTT.

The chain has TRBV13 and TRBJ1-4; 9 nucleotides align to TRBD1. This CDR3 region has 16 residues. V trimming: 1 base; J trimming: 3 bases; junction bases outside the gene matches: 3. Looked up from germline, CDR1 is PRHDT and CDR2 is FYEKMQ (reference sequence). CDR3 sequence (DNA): TGTGCCAGCAGCTTAGAGGGGACAGGGCCTAATGAAAAACTGTTTTTT. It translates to CASSLEGTGPNEKLFF.

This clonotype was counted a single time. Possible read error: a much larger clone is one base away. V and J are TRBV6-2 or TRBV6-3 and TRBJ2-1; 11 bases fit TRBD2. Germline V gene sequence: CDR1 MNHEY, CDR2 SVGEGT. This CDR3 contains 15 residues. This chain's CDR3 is CAGSLLAGVGNEQFF. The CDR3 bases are TGTGCCGGCAGTCTACTAGCGGGAGTTGGCAATGAGCAGTTCTTC.

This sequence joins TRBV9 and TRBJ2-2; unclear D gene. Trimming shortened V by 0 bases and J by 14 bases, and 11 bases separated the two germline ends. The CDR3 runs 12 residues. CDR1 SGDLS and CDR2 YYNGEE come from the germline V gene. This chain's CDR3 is CASSVDPGDLFF. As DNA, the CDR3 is TGTGCCAGCAGCGTAGATCCCGGTGATCTGTTTTTT.

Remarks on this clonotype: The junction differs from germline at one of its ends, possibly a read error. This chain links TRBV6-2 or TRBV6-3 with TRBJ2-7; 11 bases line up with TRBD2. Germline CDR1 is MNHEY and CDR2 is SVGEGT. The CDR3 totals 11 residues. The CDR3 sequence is CASRGTSGPTF. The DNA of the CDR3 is TGTGCCAGCAGGGGGACTAGCGGTCCAACCTTC.

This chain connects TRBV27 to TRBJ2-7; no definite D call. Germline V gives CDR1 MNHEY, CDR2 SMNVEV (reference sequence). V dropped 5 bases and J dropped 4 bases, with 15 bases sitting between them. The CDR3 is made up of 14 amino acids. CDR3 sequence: CASSPALRLYEQYF. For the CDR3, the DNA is TGTGCCAGCAGTCCCGCCCTGCGGTTGTACGAGCAGTACTTC.

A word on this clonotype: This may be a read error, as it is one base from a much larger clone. This chain's CDR3 is CASSLGQGYERLFF. DNA of the CDR3: TGTGCCAGCAGCCTGGGACAGGGCTACGAAAGACTGTTTTTT. The chain recombines TRBV7-9 with TRBJ1-4, with 9 bases that match TRBD1. Germline assignment: CDR1 SEHNR and CDR2 FQNEAQ (reference sequence). This CDR3 comprises 14 residues.

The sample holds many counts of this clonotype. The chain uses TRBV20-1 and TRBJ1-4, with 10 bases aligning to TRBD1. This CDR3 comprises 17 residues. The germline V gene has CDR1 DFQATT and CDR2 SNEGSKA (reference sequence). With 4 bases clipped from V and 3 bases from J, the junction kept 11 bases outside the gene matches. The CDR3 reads CSAIGTGAIRANEKLFF. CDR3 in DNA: TGCAGTGCTATTGGGACAGGGGCCATTAGGGCTAATGAAAAACTGTTTTTT.

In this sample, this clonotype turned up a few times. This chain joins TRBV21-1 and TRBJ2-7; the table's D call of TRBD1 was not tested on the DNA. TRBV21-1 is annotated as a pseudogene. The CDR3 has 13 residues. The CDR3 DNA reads TGTGCCAGCAGCAAAGGGGACAGCTACGAGCAGTACTTC. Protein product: CASSKGDSYEQYF.

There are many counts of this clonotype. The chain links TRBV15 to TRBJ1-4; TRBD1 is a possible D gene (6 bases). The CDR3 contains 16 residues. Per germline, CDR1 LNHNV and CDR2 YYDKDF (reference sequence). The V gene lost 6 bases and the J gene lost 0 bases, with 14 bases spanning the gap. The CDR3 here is CATRGGGAATNEKLFF. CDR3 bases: TGTGCCACCAGAGGTGGGGGGGCAGCAACTAATGAAAAACTGTTTTTT.

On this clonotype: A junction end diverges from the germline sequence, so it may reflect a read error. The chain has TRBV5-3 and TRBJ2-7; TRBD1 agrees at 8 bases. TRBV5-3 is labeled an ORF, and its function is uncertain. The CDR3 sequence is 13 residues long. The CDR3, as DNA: TGTGCCAGCAGCTTCCAGGGGGCACGGGAGCAGTACTTC. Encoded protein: CASSFQGAREQYF.

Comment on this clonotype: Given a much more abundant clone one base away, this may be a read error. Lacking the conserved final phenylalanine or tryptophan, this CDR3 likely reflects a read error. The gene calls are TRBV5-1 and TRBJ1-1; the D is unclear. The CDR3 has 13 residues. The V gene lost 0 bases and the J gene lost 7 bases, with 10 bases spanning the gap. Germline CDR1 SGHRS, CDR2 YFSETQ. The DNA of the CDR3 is TGCGCCAGCAGCTTGGAAGTTTTGGATGAAGCTTTCCTT. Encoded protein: CASSLEVLDEAFL.

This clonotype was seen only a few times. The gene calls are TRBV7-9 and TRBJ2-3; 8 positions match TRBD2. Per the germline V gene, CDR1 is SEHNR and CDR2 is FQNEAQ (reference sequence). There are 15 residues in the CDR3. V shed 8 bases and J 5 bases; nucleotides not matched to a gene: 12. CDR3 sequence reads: CASLPAGVSGDTQYF. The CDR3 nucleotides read TGTGCCAGCCTGCCAGCGGGAGTGTCGGGAGATACGCAGTATTTT. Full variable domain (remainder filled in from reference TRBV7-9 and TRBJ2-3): DTGVSQNPRHKITKRGQNVTFRCDPISEHNRLYWYRQTLGQGPEFLTYFQNEAQLEKSRLLSDRFSAERPKGSFSTLEIQRTEQGDSAMYLCASLPAGVSGDTQYFGPGTRLTVL.

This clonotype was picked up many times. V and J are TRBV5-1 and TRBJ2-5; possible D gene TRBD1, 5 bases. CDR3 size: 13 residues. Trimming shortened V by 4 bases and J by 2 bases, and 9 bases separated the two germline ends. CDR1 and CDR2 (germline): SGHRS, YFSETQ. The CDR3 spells CASSEDIQETQYF. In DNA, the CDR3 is TGCGCCAGCAGCGAGGACATACAAGAGACCCAGTACTTC.

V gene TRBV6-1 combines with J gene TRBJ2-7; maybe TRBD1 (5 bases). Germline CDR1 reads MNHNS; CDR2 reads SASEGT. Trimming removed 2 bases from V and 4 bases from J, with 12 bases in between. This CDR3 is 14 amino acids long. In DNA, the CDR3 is TGTGCCAGCAGTGAAACCAGGGTCCGGTACGAGCAGTACTTC. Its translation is CASSETRVRYEQYF.

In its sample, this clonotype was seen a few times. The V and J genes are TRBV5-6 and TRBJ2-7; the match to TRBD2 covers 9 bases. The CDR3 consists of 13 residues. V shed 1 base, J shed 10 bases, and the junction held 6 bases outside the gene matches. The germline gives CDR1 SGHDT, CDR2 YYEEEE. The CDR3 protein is CASSLSSGRPQYF. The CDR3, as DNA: TGTGCCAGCAGCTTGTCCAGCGGGAGGCCACAGTACTTC. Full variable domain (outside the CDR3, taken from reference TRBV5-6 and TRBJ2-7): DAGVTQSPTHLIKTRGQQVTLRCSPKSGHDTVSWYQQALGQGPQFIFQYYEEEERQRGNFPDRFSGHQFPNYSSELNVNALLLGDSALYLCASSLSSGRPQYFGPGTRLTVT.

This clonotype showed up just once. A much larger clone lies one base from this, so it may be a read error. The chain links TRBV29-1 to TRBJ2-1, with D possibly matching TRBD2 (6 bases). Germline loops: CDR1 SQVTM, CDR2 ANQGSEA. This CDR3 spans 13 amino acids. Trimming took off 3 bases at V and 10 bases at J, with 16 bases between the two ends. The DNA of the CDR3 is TGCAGCGTTGAGTTCGGGGGAGCCTACGAGCAGTTCTTC. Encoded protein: CSVEFGGAYEQFF.

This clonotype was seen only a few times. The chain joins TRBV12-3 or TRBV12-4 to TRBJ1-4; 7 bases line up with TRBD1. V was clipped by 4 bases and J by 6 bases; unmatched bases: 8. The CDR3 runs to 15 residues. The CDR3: CASSYGKGADEKLFF. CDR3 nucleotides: TGTGCCAGCAGTTATGGGAAGGGGGCTGATGAAAAACTGTTTTTT.

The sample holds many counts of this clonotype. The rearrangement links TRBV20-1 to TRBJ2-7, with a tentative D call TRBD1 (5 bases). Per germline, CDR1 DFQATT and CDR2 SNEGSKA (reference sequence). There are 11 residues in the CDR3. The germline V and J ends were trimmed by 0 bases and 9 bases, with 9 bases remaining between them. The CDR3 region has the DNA TGCAGTGCTAGAGATATAGGGGTGCAGTACTTC. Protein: CSARDIGVQYF.

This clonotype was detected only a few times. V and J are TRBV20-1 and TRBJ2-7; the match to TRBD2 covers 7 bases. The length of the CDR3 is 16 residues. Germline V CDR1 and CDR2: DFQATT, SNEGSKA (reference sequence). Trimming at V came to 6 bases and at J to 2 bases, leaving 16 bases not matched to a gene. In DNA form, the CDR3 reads TGCAGTGCGATAGGGGCGGGGGACCAGACCCCCTACGAGCAGTACTTC. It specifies CSAIGAGDQTPYEQYF.

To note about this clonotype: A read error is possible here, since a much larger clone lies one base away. The CDR3 DNA follows: TGCTGCGTTGAAGGTGTGGGAAAGAACACTGAAGCTTTCTTT. Protein product: CCVEGVGKNTEAFF. The chain combines TRBV29-1 with TRBJ1-1, with D unclear. The CDR3 length is 14 residues. Per germline, CDR1 SQVTM and CDR2 ANQGSEA.